This T cell receptor beta chain was sequenced in a study of T cells after yellow fever vaccination. Turning to the study itself: Preparation used SMART-Seq v4 Ultra Low Input for the low-cell-number fractions.

Germline CDR1 and CDR2: SGHDN and FVKESK. With V trimmed by 3 bases and J by 0 bases, 4 bases remained unmatched. The CDR3 loop spans 16 amino acids. Synthesis of TCR cDNA relied on 5'RACE template switching, which attached a universal primer site and UMIs. TCRdb itself ran the 5' RACE reads through MiXCR, one entry per CDR3 protein. The table records around 530,000 distinct CDR3 sequences, around 17% of them present only once. The input for sequencing was PBMCs, taken less than 6 days after the first yellow fever vaccination. The receptor's source is a man between 18 and 35 years old who received the YFV17D yellow fever vaccine. The chain combines TRBV14 with TRBJ2-2; 7 nucleotides agree with TRBD1. The DNA for the CDR3 is TGTGCCAGCAGCCACCCGACAGGGACGAACACCGGGGAGCTGTTTTTT. This gives the protein CASSHPTGTNTGELFF.